These 20 T cell receptor beta chains originate from one sample sequenced in a study of T cell responses to AZD1222 COVID-19 vaccine. Measured with immunoSEQ multiplex PCR; TCRdb has only the in-frame clones, and not every one. The table shows approximately 31,000 clones, with roughly 88% occurring only once. The sample was peripheral blood, taken 28 days after the second AZD1222 dose. Every receptor here comes from an adult who received the AZD1222 COVID-19 vaccine.

This chain links TRBV28 with TRBJ2-1; 9 bases are shared with TRBD2. The length of the CDR3 is 14 residues. Germline trimming cut 7 bases from V and 4 bases from J; bases unmatched to any gene: 5. Germline V gene sequence: CDR1 MDHEN, CDR2 SYDVKM. The CDR3 sequence is CASTSGGLYNEQFF. The CDR3 region has the DNA TGTGCCAGCACAAGCGGGGGGCTATACAATGAGCAGTTCTTC.

The gene calls are TRBV6-5 and TRBJ2-1, with 11 bases fitting TRBD2. V was clipped by 8 bases and J by 4 bases; unmatched bases: 7. The CDR3 sequence is 15 residues long. Germline V CDR1 and CDR2: MNHEY, SVGAGI. DNA for the CDR3: TGTGCCAGCCCCCAGGGACTAGCGGTTTACAATGAGCAGTTCTTC. It specifies CASPQGLAVYNEQFF.

This clone was counted between two and nine times. This chain links TRBV13 with TRBJ1-1, with a weak D call TRBD1 (5 bases). Trimming shortened V by 11 bases and J by 0 bases, and 16 bases separated the two germline ends. Germline loops: CDR1 PRHDT, CDR2 FYEKMQ (reference sequence). The CDR3 is 14 amino acids. The CDR3 loop reads CAFRDAALNTEAFF. The CDR3 DNA sequence: TGTGCCTTCCGGGACGCCGCTCTGAACACTGAAGCTTTCTTT. Filled out from reference TRBV13 and TRBJ1-1, the complete variable domain reads AAGVIQSPRHLIKEKRETATLKCYPIPRHDTVYWYQQGPGQDPQFLISFYEKMQSDKGSIPDRFSAQQFSDYHSELNMSSLELGDSALYFCAFRDAALNTEAFFGQGTRLTVV.

This clone has just one count. The gene calls are TRBV4-1 and TRBJ2-7; D gene uncertain. Trimming shortened V by 1 base and J by 2 bases, and 15 bases separated the two germline ends. The V gene's germline CDR1 is MGHRA and CDR2 YSYEKL. The CDR3 consists of 16 residues. This CDR3 reads CASSQGTETPTYEQYF. For the CDR3, the DNA is TGCGCCAGCAGCCAAGGCACGGAGACACCAACCTACGAGCAGTACTTC.

This chain uses TRBV3-1 (or the pseudogene TRBV3-2) with TRBJ2-7, with TRBD2 as a possible D gene (5 bases). Per the germline V gene, CDR1 is LGHDT and CDR2 is YNNKEL (reference sequence). This CDR3 has 13 amino acids. V dropped 0 bases and J dropped 9 bases, with 12 bases sitting between them. CDR3 bases: TGTGCCAGCAGCCAAGATTCGAGGACTGCGCAGTACTTC. It specifies CASSQDSRTAQYF.

The chain is built from TRBV7-9 and TRBJ1-2; D is possibly TRBD1 (5 bases). Germline values: CDR1 SEHNR, CDR2 FQNEAQ (reference sequence). This CDR3 region has 13 residues. Trimming stripped 1 base from V and 7 bases from J, with 10 bases between. CDR3 in amino acids: CASSLDGGGGYTF. The CDR3 coding sequence is TGTGCCAGCAGCTTAGATGGGGGTGGTGGCTACACCTTC.

The chain uses TRBV7-2 and TRBJ2-3; D not resolved. Germline V CDR1 and CDR2: SGHTA, FQGNSA. The CDR3 runs 13 residues. The V end was cut by 1 base, the J end by 5 bases, with 7 bases between. The CDR3 loop is CASSLGSGDTQYF. Here the CDR3 DNA reads TGTGCCAGCAGCTTAGGCAGTGGAGATACGCAGTATTTT.

This chain links TRBV7-2 with TRBJ2-3; unclear D gene. Trimming took off 1 base at V and 4 bases at J, with 12 bases between the two ends. This CDR3 spans 15 amino acids. Per germline, CDR1 SGHTA and CDR2 FQGNSA. The CDR3 nucleotides read TGTGCCAGCAGCTTAGGGGTCGGGTTCGCAGATACGCAGTATTTT. Encoded protein: CASSLGVGFADTQYF.

The V call is TRBV18, the J call TRBJ1-1; 9 bases align to TRBD1. Germline loops: CDR1 KGHSH, CDR2 LQKENI. The V gene end was trimmed by 3 bases and the J gene end by 6 bases; junction bases not matched to a gene: 8. The CDR3 loop spans 15 amino acids. For the CDR3, the DNA is TGTGCCAGCTCACCTTCGGACAGGGGAAGGCCTGAAGCTTTCTTT. Translation: CASSPSDRGRPEAFF.

The DNA of the CDR3 is TGTGCCAGCTCACCACTGGGGGCAAGCACAGATACGCAGTATTTT. Encoded protein: CASSPLGASTDTQYF. V usage is TRBV18 and J usage is TRBJ2-3, with D possibly TRBD1 on 6 matching bases. Per the germline V gene, CDR1 is KGHSH and CDR2 is LQKENI. The CDR3 is 15 amino acids. V was cut by 1 base and J by 0 bases, with 8 bases left in between.

The chain has TRBV19 and TRBJ2-3, with TRBD2 matching over 7 bases. V was clipped by 5 bases and J by 1 base; unmatched bases: 6. This CDR3 has 15 residues. Per the germline V gene, CDR1 is LNHDA and CDR2 is SQIVND (reference sequence). Here the CDR3 reads CASSPLSGGTDTQYF. DNA for the CDR3: TGTGCCAGTAGTCCGCTAAGCGGGGGCACAGATACGCAGTATTTT.

V is TRBV27 and J is TRBJ2-7, with 8 bases that match TRBD1. The CDR3 is 13 residues long. Germline V gene sequence: CDR1 MNHEY, CDR2 SMNVEV (reference sequence). J lost 5 bases, V lost 5 bases, and 5 bases had no gene match. In nucleotides, the CDR3 is TGTGCCAGCAGTCGGGACAGGTACCACGAGCAGTACTTC. Its protein product is CASSRDRYHEQYF.

The chain recombines TRBV19 with TRBJ1-5; maybe TRBD1 (6 bases). Germline-derived CDR1 and CDR2 are LNHDA and SQIVND (reference sequence). V gave up 5 bases and J gave up 3 bases, with 20 bases separating them. This CDR3 spans 17 amino acids. The chain's CDR3 is CASSHKQGTGANQPQHF. The DNA for the CDR3 is TGTGCCAGTAGTCATAAACAGGGTACGGGCGCCAATCAGCCCCAGCATTTT.

This sequence joins TRBV18 and TRBJ1-4; D might be TRBD1 (5 bases). The CDR3 totals 15 residues. Trimming cost V 3 bases and J 5 bases, with 13 bases left between them. CDR1 is KGHSH and CDR2 is LQKENI in the germline V gene. The CDR3 protein is CASSPSDIYNEKLFF. The CDR3 DNA follows: TGTGCCAGCTCACCCTCGGACATTTACAATGAAAAACTGTTTTTT. Complete variable domain (other parts from reference TRBV18 and TRBJ1-4): NAGVMQNPRHLVRRRGQEARLRCSPMKGHSHVYWYRQLPEEGLKFMVYLQKENIIDESGMPKERFSAEFPKEGPSILRIQQVVRGDSAAYFCASSPSDIYNEKLFFGSGTQLSVL.

CDR3 nucleotides: TGTGCCAGCAGCTCCTTCGGGACTAGCACAGATACGCAGTATTTT. Residues: CASSSFGTSTDTQYF. The V gene is TRBV7-9, the J gene TRBJ2-3; maybe TRBD2 (6 bases). This CDR3 is 15 amino acids long. The V and J ends lost 4 bases and 0 bases respectively, with 11 bases between them. The germline V gene has CDR1 SEHNR and CDR2 FQNEAQ (reference sequence). Full variable domain (rest looked up from reference TRBV7-9 and TRBJ2-3): DTGVSQNPRHKITKRGQNVTFRCDPISEHNRLYWYRQTLGQGPEFLTYFQNEAQLEKSRLLSDRFSAERPKGSFSTLEIQRTEQGDSAMYLCASSSFGTSTDTQYFGPGTRLTVL.

The CDR3 protein is CSVGTGSNQPQHF. Here the CDR3 DNA reads TGCAGCGTGGGGACGGGAAGCAATCAGCCCCAGCATTTT. The J gene is TRBJ1-5, the V gene TRBV29-1, with a possible D match to TRBD1 (5 bases). Trimming pared 6 bases from V and 1 base from J, leaving 10 bases between. The germline gives CDR1 SQVTM, CDR2 ANQGSEA. This CDR3 has 13 residues.

This clone was observed once. The V call is TRBV5-1, the J call TRBJ1-1; D ambiguous. In germline, CDR1 is SGHRS, CDR2 YFSETQ. The CDR3 runs 13 residues. V was pared by 2 bases and J by 1 base, with 6 bases between. The CDR3 DNA follows: TGCGCCAGCAGCTTCGGAGGGAACACTGAAGCTTTCTTT. Protein product: CASSFGGNTEAFF.

This clone was seen once. V usage is TRBV29-1 and J usage is TRBJ1-4; 7 bases agree with TRBD1. J gave up 8 bases and V 2 bases, and 11 bases lay outside the gene matches. The V gene's germline CDR1 is SQVTM and CDR2 ANQGSEA. CDR3 length equals 15 residues. The CDR3 nucleotides are TGCAGCGTTGAAAAGGCGGCAGGGGGACGGGAAAAACTGTTTTTT. Protein product: CSVEKAAGGREKLFF.

The rearrangement uses TRBV3-1 (or the pseudogene TRBV3-2) and TRBJ1-6, with D unresolved. CDR1 is LGHDT and CDR2 is YNNKEL in the germline V gene (reference sequence). The CDR3 length is 17 residues. V was pared by 1 base and J by 0 bases, with 10 bases between. The CDR3 protein is CASSQGQGSSYNSPLHF. The CDR3 DNA reads TGTGCCAGCAGCCAAGGGCAAGGCAGCTCCTATAATTCACCCCTCCACTTT.

The V gene is TRBV28, the J gene TRBJ2-5; TRBD2 is a possible D gene (5 bases). V gave up 4 bases and J gave up 1 base, with 10 bases separating them. Germline assignment: CDR1 MDHEN and CDR2 SYDVKM. The CDR3 runs 14 residues. The CDR3 is CASSWTQFQETQYF. Here the CDR3 DNA reads TGTGCCAGCAGTTGGACTCAGTTCCAAGAGACCCAGTACTTC.